The 18 T cell receptor beta chains below were found in one sample sequenced in a study of CD8 T cells in ankylosing spondylitis (dated by TCRdb to about 2017). Library construction relied on 5' RACE. The data were produced on an Illumina HiSeq 2500. TCRdb applied fastp at Q25 and MiXCR to the public reads, then kept only in-frame beta chains. When rows share a CDR3 protein, they turn into one entry using the most common DNA and genes. A total of about 240,000 distinct CDR3 sequences appear in this sample, around 9.2% of them only once. Together, the top ten hold around 7% of the sample. The sample comprised blood, either unsorted or a sorted T cell fraction (not recorded which). The receptor set was obtained from a male donor with ankylosing spondylitis or in good health (not recorded which).

This clonotype was counted many times. The V and J genes are TRBV5-1 and TRBJ1-2; 7 nucleotides align to TRBD1. V lost 4 bases, J lost 2 bases, and 5 bases stayed unmatched. CDR1 is SGHRS, CDR2 YFSETQ, per germline. The CDR3 spans 14 residues. The CDR3 is CASSVGTANYGYTF. CDR3 DNA: TGCGCCAGCAGCGTCGGGACAGCCAACTATGGCTACACCTTC.

CDR3 sequence (DNA): TGTGCCAGCAGTCCCCGGACGGAGTCCTACGAGCAGTACTTC. It codes for CASSPRTESYEQYF. V is TRBV6-1 and J is TRBJ2-7, with unresolved D. Trimming took 5 bases from V and 1 from J, leaving 12 bases between them. Germline CDR1 MNHNS, CDR2 SASEGT. There are 14 residues in the CDR3.

This clonotype was observed at least ten times. This chain connects TRBV9 to TRBJ1-4; D is uncertain. The CDR3 contains 14 residues. Germline V lookup: CDR1 SGDLS, CDR2 YYNGEE. Trimming removed 3 bases at V and 8 bases at J, with 14 bases between. The CDR3 here is CASSAPLYGEKLFF. DNA of the CDR3: TGTGCCAGCAGCGCCCCCCTTTACGGGGAAAAACTGTTTTTT.

Details on this clonotype: One base away lies a much larger clone, so this may be a sequencing read error. The chain has TRBV12-3 or TRBV12-4 and TRBJ2-5, with 11 nucleotides matching TRBD2. The CDR3 is 18 residues long. The DNA for the CDR3 is TGTGCCAGCAGTCCCCGGACTAGCGGGTTAGAACCTCAAGGGACCCAGTACTTC. Its protein product is CASSPRTSGLEPQGTQYF.

This clonotype was detected many times. The genes are TRBV12-3 or TRBV12-4 and TRBJ2-5; TRBD1 is a possible D gene (6 bases). The CDR3 consists of 15 residues. The V and J ends lost 5 bases and 3 bases respectively, with 16 bases between them. The CDR3 DNA sequence: TGTGCCAGCAGTCCCCGGGGACAAAAAGAAGAGACCCAGTACTTC. Translating gives CASSPRGQKEETQYF.

This clonotype was picked up many times. The J gene is TRBJ1-1, the V gene TRBV30; the D gene is possibly TRBD1 (5 bases). The V gene's germline CDR1 is GTSNPN and CDR2 SVGIG (reference sequence). V lost 4 bases and J lost 0, with 15 bases in between. CDR3 size: 15 residues. The CDR3 bases are TGTGCCTGGACCAGGGCGCTATCGATGAACACTGAAGCTTTCTTT. It encodes CAWTRALSMNTEAFF. The variable domain in full, with the rest retrieved from reference TRBV30 and TRBJ1-1, is SQTIHQWPATLVQPVGSPLSLECTVEGTSNPNLYWYRQAAGRGLQLLFYSVGIGQISSEVPQNLSASRPQDRQFILSSKKLLLSDSGFYLCAWTRALSMNTEAFFGQGTRLTVV.

This clonotype was observed at least ten times. This rearrangement joins TRBV7-2 to TRBJ1-4; 9 positions match TRBD1. The J segment lost 5 bases and the V segment lost 1 base, leaving 8 bases of the junction unmatched. The CDR3 length is 17 residues. The germline V gene encodes CDR1 SGHTA and CDR2 FQGNSA. The CDR3 coding sequence is TGTGCCAGCAGCTTAGGGGGTGCTGGACAGGGGAATGAAAAACTGTTTTTT. It specifies CASSLGGAGQGNEKLFF. Variable domain in full (rest from reference TRBV7-2 and TRBJ1-4): GAGVSQSPSNKVTEKGKDVELRCDPISGHTALYWYRQSLGQGLEFLIYFQGNSAPDKSGLPSDRFSAERTGGSVSTLTIQRTQQEDSAVYLCASSLGGAGQGNEKLFFGSGTQLSVL.

There are a few counts of this clonotype. CDR3 in DNA: TGTGCCAGCAGTTTACGCAATTTTGAAGCTTTCTTT. Translation gives CASSLRNFEAFF. The chain links TRBV28 to TRBJ1-1; no reliable D call. V was shortened by 2 bases and J by 7 bases, with 8 bases between the two germline ends. The CDR3 runs to 12 residues. From germline, CDR1 is MDHEN and CDR2 SYDVKM.

This clonotype was counted ten times or more. The chain joins TRBV20-1 to TRBJ2-3, with D possibly TRBD2 on 6 matching bases. This CDR3 region has 11 residues. From germline, CDR1 is DFQATT and CDR2 SNEGSKA (reference sequence). Trimming took 5 bases from V and 14 from J, leaving 17 bases between them. The CDR3 loop reads CSAQGLPLGYF. The CDR3 DNA reads TGCAGTGCTCAGGGACTCCCGCTAGGGTATTTT.

This clonotype was seen at least ten times. A junction boundary mismatches the germline segment, possibly from a read error. V usage is TRBV12-3 or TRBV12-4 and J usage is TRBJ1-5; possible D gene TRBD1, 6 bases. The length of the CDR3 is 16 residues. The CDR3 DNA reads TGTGCCAGCAGCTTAGGAGCGGACAGACTTAATCAGCCCCAGCATTTT. Translating it yields CASSLGADRLNQPQHF.

About this clonotype itself: A much larger clone differs by one base, so this may be a read error. This sequence joins TRBV27 and TRBJ1-1; 8 nucleotides align to TRBD1. The CDR3 consists of 16 residues. V gave up 7 bases and J gave up 6 bases; unmatched junction bases: 16. Looked up from germline, CDR1 is MNHEY and CDR2 is SMNVEV (reference sequence). The CDR3 reads CASKAGGGEGFPEAFF. In nucleotides, the CDR3 is TGTGCCAGCAAGGCAGGGGGCGGGGAGGGGTTCCCTGAAGCTTTCTTT.

Many counts were recorded for this clonotype. The chain recombines TRBV20-1 with TRBJ2-3; D might be TRBD1 or TRBD2, each matching 5 bases. The germline V and J ends were trimmed by 0 bases and 5 bases, with 21 bases remaining between them. Germline CDR1 reads DFQATT; CDR2 reads SNEGSKA (reference sequence). The CDR3 extends over 17 amino acids. In DNA form, the CDR3 reads TGCAGTGCTAGAGATCCCACCGGGACCGAGTCCATAGATACGCAGTATTTT. Protein product: CSARDPTGTESIDTQYF.

This clonotype was counted between two and nine times. As DNA, the CDR3 is TGCGCCAGCAGCCAGGGGTCAGGTCACGAGCAGTACTTC. Encoded protein: CASSQGSGHEQYF. This chain uses TRBV4-3 with TRBJ2-7; no definite D call. The length of the CDR3 is 13 residues. Germline V gives CDR1 LGHNA, CDR2 YSLEER. V was pared by 3 bases and J by 5 bases, with 11 bases between.

In its sample, this clonotype was seen many times. This sequence joins TRBV7-9 and TRBJ2-3; the D gene is possibly TRBD2 (5 bases). Trimming cost V 2 bases and J 3 bases, with 12 bases left between them. Germline loops: CDR1 SEHNR, CDR2 FQNEAQ (reference sequence). CDR3 length: 15 residues. Here the CDR3 reads CASSLTGRGTDTQYF. The CDR3 DNA follows: TGTGCCAGCAGCTTAACGGGCCGAGGGACAGATACGCAGTATTTT.

At least ten counts were recorded for this clonotype. V usage is TRBV6-2 or TRBV6-3 and J usage is TRBJ2-1, with 7 bases fitting TRBD2. With 2 bases clipped from V and 1 base from J, the junction kept 5 bases outside the gene matches. The CDR3 has 16 residues. Germline CDR1 is MNHEY and CDR2 is SVGEGT. Here the CDR3 DNA reads TGTGCCAGCAGTTACGGTCCGGGACTATCCTACAATGAGCAGTTCTTC. Translated, it gives CASSYGPGLSYNEQFF.

This clonotype showed up many times. V and J are TRBV7-8 and TRBJ1-1; D is ambiguous. V dropped 1 base and J dropped 0 bases, with 9 bases sitting between them. The germline gives CDR1 SGHVS, CDR2 FQNEAQ. There are 15 residues in the CDR3. CDR3 sequence reads: CASSLGAGVNTEAFF. The CDR3, as DNA: TGTGCCAGCAGCTTAGGTGCAGGTGTGAACACTGAAGCTTTCTTT.

This clonotype was counted a single time. A much larger clone differs from this one at a single base, so this may be a read error. The gene calls are TRBV20-1 and TRBJ2-3; D is undetermined. Germline V gene data show CDR1 as DFQATT and CDR2 as SNEGSKA (reference sequence). This CDR3 has 15 amino acids. Trimming pared 1 base from V and 3 bases from J, leaving 14 bases between. CDR3 DNA sequence: TGCAGTGCTAGAGGTAGGGTAGTTAGTACAGATACGCAGTATTTT. Its translation: CSARGRVVSTDTQYF.

In regard to this clonotype: A clone one base away is much larger, so this may be a read error. The gene calls are TRBV5-1 and TRBJ2-5; 9 nucleotides match TRBD1. CDR1 SGHRS and CDR2 YFSETQ come from the germline V gene. Trimming removed 4 bases from V and 3 bases from J; junction bases left unmatched: 7. This CDR3 spans 15 amino acids. This chain's CDR3 is CASSDPGQGKETQYF. DNA of the CDR3: TGCGCCAGCAGCGATCCGGGACAGGGCAAAGAGACCCAGTACTTC. Looking up the rest from reference TRBV5-1 and TRBJ2-5 gives the full variable domain: KAGVTQTPRYLIKTRGQQVTLSCSPISGHRSVSWYQQTPGQGLQFLFEYFSETQRNKGNFPGRFSGRQFSNSRSEMNVSTLELGDSALYLCASSDPGQGKETQYFGPGTRLLVL.